Sequencing of this T cell receptor (beta chain) was carried out in a study of T cell repertoires in cytomegalovirus infection. Looking at the study overall: Public TCR beta signature analysis indicated the presence of both CMV infection and matching HLA type. Study observations and caveats: There were carriers of CMV plus the relevant HLA, and cumulative public TCR beta family frequency identified them. Across the ex vivo response, the dominant clonotypes were HLA-C-restricted CMV-specific TCR beta clonotypes.

This clonotype occurred a few times. Antigen specificity is unknown. CDR3 length: 14 residues. The germline V and J ends were trimmed by 7 bases and 1 base, with 11 bases remaining between them. In germline, CDR1 is SNHLY, CDR2 FYNNEI. TCRdb re-called the reads with MiXCR, one entry per CDR3 protein. This table has approximately 750,000 distinct CDR3 sequences, 35% appearing once. V is TRBV2 and J is TRBJ2-1, with D possibly being TRBD2 (6 bases). Sequenced sample: PBMCs. The sequence came from a human donor in good health (CMV status not recorded). Some clones in this sample may be carry-over from other donors' samples. CDR3 in DNA: TGTGCCAGCATTGGGAGCGGGTCCTACAATGAGCAGTTCTTC. It translates to CASIGSGSYNEQFF.